The next 28 T cell receptor beta chains were all read from a single sample in a study of T-cell reconstitution after alpha-beta-depleted transplantation in children. Unique molecular identifiers were used in preparing the TCRbeta library. TCRdb independently ran MiXCR on the PCR reads; one entry per CDR3 protein. The table has roughly 170,000 distinct CDR3 sequences, approximately 6.6% seen once. The material sequenced was PBMCs from the stem cell graft donor, taken from the stem cell graft. All receptors come from a human donor who donated a stem cell graft to a child with Wiskott-Aldrich syndrome.

The rearrangement joins TRBV11-2 to TRBJ2-2; maybe TRBD2 (5 bases). The ends were cut back, 5 bases at V and 3 bases at J, with 16 bases in the middle. Per germline, CDR1 SGHAT and CDR2 FQNNGV. This CDR3 has 16 residues. This CDR3 is CASSAKPRRDTGELFF. In DNA form, the CDR3 reads TGTGCCAGCAGCGCCAAGCCTCGGCGGGACACCGGGGAGCTGTTTTTT.

Many counts were recorded for this clonotype. The V gene is TRBV19, the J gene TRBJ2-3, with D tentatively TRBD2 (5 bases). The CDR3 has 12 amino acids. Trimming took 6 bases from V and 6 from J, leaving 10 bases between them. CDR1 and CDR2 (germline): LNHDA, SQIVND (reference sequence). CDR3 amino acids: CASRALGDTQYF. CDR3 nucleotide sequence: TGTGCCAGTAGAGCACTAGGGGATACGCAGTATTTT.

The table lists this clonotype with many counts. V usage is TRBV5-1 and J usage is TRBJ2-1; 7 nucleotides agree with TRBD1. CDR3 length: 16 residues. V lost 6 bases to trimming and J lost 5 bases; unmatched junction nucleotides: 14. Germline V gene sequence: CDR1 SGHRS, CDR2 YFSETQ. CDR3 amino acids: CASNRRTGTANNEQFF. CDR3 nucleotide sequence: TGCGCCAGCAACAGACGCACCGGGACAGCAAACAATGAGCAGTTCTTC. The whole variable domain, filled in from reference TRBV5-1 and TRBJ2-1, reads KAGVTQTPRYLIKTRGQQVTLSCSPISGHRSVSWYQQTPGQGLQFLFEYFSETQRNKGNFPGRFSGRQFSNSRSEMNVSTLELGDSALYLCASNRRTGTANNEQFFGPGTRLTVL.

This clonotype has ten or more counts. This chain uses TRBV10-3 with TRBJ2-1, with D possibly TRBD2 on 6 matching bases. The CDR3 is 15 residues long. Trimming took 8 bases from V and 7 from J, leaving 21 bases between them. Germline V lookup: CDR1 ENHRY, CDR2 SYGVKD. The CDR3 sequence: CAIGGSGNLKNEQFF. CDR3 in DNA: TGTGCCATCGGGGGGTCCGGGAACCTAAAAAATGAGCAGTTCTTC.

This clonotype was observed many times. The V call is TRBV5-1, the J call TRBJ2-7, with D perhaps assigned TRBD1 or TRBD2 (6 bases each). V lost 0 bases, J lost 3 bases, and 13 bases lay in between. Germline CDR1 reads SGHRS; CDR2 reads YFSETQ. This CDR3 has 15 amino acids. The CDR3 DNA is TGCGCCAGCAGCTTGGGGGGGGCCCTCCTCTACGAGCAGTACTTC. This encodes CASSLGGALLYEQYF.

This clonotype has a count of ten or more. This sequence joins TRBV9 and TRBJ2-3; 10 bases are shared with TRBD2. V gave up 3 bases and J gave up 5 bases; unmatched junction bases: 3. Germline V lookup: CDR1 SGDLS, CDR2 YYNGEE. This CDR3 contains 14 residues. CDR3 residues: CASSGLAGEDTQYF. The DNA for the CDR3 is TGTGCCAGCAGCGGGCTAGCGGGAGAAGATACGCAGTATTTT.

V and J are TRBV5-1 and TRBJ2-1; no definite D call. The CDR3 contains 13 residues. Trimming pared 5 bases from V and 7 bases from J, leaving 13 bases between. The germline CDR1 and CDR2 sequences are SGHRS and YFSETQ. The CDR3 sequence is CASRGLNRNEQFF. The CDR3 DNA reads TGCGCCAGCAGGGGATTAAATAGGAATGAGCAGTTCTTC.

This clonotype occurred many times. The V call is TRBV20-1, the J call TRBJ2-1, with no clear D. The CDR3 sequence is 15 residues long. The V and J ends lost 3 bases and 0 bases respectively, with 12 bases between them. Germline V CDR1 and CDR2: DFQATT, SNEGSKA (reference sequence). This CDR3 is CSARTMGSSYNEQFF. CDR3 in DNA: TGCAGTGCTAGGACCATGGGCAGCTCCTACAATGAGCAGTTCTTC.

This clonotype was recorded at least ten times. V and J are TRBV24-1 and TRBJ1-5; TRBD1 matches 7 bases. J lost 4 bases, V lost 3 bases, and 2 bases had no gene match. Germline V gene lookup returns CDR1 KGHDR and CDR2 SFDVKD. The CDR3 contains 14 residues. CDR3 DNA: TGTGCCACCAGTGATCCGACAGGGAATCAGCCCCAGCATTTT. It encodes CATSDPTGNQPQHF.

The table lists this clonotype with a few counts. A junction boundary mismatches the germline segment, possibly from a read error. The rearrangement uses TRBV20-1 and TRBJ2-6, with 11 bases aligning to TRBD2. The CDR3 is 18 residues long. In germline, CDR1 is DFQATT, CDR2 SNEGSKA (reference sequence). The CDR3 DNA follows: TGCTGTGCTAGAGTTTCTAGCGGGAGGAGTTCTGGGGCCAACGTCCTGACTTTC. Translation gives CCARVSSGRSSGANVLTF.

J is TRBJ1-5 and V is TRBV20-1; 8 bases map to TRBD1. With 4 bases clipped from V and 9 bases from J, the junction kept 11 bases outside the gene matches. The CDR3 has 14 amino acids. Germline loops: CDR1 DFQATT, CDR2 SNEGSKA (reference sequence). The DNA for the CDR3 is TGCAGTGCTATTTATTCAGGGGGCTCGGCGCCCCAGCATTTT. This sequence encodes CSAIYSGGSAPQHF.

This clonotype was recorded many times. The chain combines TRBV25-1 with TRBJ2-3, with 7 bases fitting TRBD1. The V segment lost 4 bases and the J segment 3 bases; nucleotides outside the gene matches: 4. Germline assignment: CDR1 MGHDK and CDR2 SYGVNS. This CDR3 contains 14 residues. CDR3 in amino acids: CASSGDRDTDTQYF. The CDR3 nucleotides read TGTGCCAGCAGTGGAGACAGGGATACAGATACGCAGTATTTT.

The rearrangement uses TRBV5-1 and TRBJ1-3; D is uncertain. Germline lookup yields CDR1 SGHRS and CDR2 YFSETQ. The CDR3 loop spans 14 amino acids. With 0 bases removed from V and 4 bases from J, the gap between germline ends came to 8 bases. The CDR3 DNA reads TGCGCCAGCAGCTTGGAGGCAGCCGGAAACACCATATATTTT. Translating it yields CASSLEAAGNTIYF. The entire variable domain, with the rest obtained from reference TRBV5-1 and TRBJ1-3, is as follows: KAGVTQTPRYLIKTRGQQVTLSCSPISGHRSVSWYQQTPGQGLQFLFEYFSETQRNKGNFPGRFSGRQFSNSRSEMNVSTLELGDSALYLCASSLEAAGNTIYFGEGSWLTVV.

In its sample, this clonotype was seen many times. The chain recombines TRBV5-1 with TRBJ2-7, with 9 nucleotides matching TRBD1. The V and J ends lost 4 bases and 4 bases, in that order; junction bases with no gene match: 6. CDR1 and CDR2 (germline): SGHRS, YFSETQ. The CDR3 spans 14 residues. CDR3 residues: CASSPDRGRYEQYF. Here the CDR3 DNA reads TGCGCCAGCAGCCCGGACAGGGGAAGGTACGAGCAGTACTTC.

In this sample, this clonotype turned up a few times. This chain joins TRBV14 and TRBJ2-4; weak D call: TRBD1 (7 bases). Per germline, CDR1 SGHDN and CDR2 FVKESK. Trimming cost V 6 bases and J 8 bases, with 29 bases left between them. The CDR3 runs to 18 residues. The CDR3 loop is CASSHDGGQRGRIDIQYF. DNA of the CDR3: TGTGCCAGCAGTCACGACGGGGGACAGAGGGGTCGTATAGACATTCAGTACTTC.

In its sample, this clonotype was seen a few times. The rearrangement joins TRBV6-5 to TRBJ2-1; TRBD2 matches 10 bases. V shed 4 bases, J shed 6 bases, and the junction held 9 bases outside the gene matches. Germline V gene data show CDR1 as MNHEY and CDR2 as SVGAGI. The CDR3 is 16 residues long. The CDR3 loop is CASSSTSGFRGNEQFF. For the CDR3, the DNA is TGTGCCAGCAGTTCGACTAGCGGGTTTAGAGGCAATGAGCAGTTCTTC.

This clonotype was recorded at least ten times. The J gene is TRBJ1-1, the V gene TRBV11-2; a possible D gene is TRBD1 (5 bases). CDR1 and CDR2 (germline): SGHAT, FQNNGV. The CDR3 contains 13 residues. Trimming shortened V by 7 bases and J by 5 bases, and 14 bases separated the two germline ends. The CDR3 DNA follows: TGTGCCAGCACCTCGGGGGTGGTGACTGAAGCTTTCTTT. It is translated as CASTSGVVTEAFF.

This clonotype was picked up a small number of times. The chain combines TRBV10-3 with TRBJ1-2; possibly TRBD1 for D (5 bases). V was shortened by 11 bases and J by 7 bases, with 23 bases between the two germline ends. Germline loops: CDR1 ENHRY, CDR2 SYGVKD. CDR3 length equals 14 residues. CDR3 nucleotide sequence: TGTGCCGCCGCCGAGCTTGATGGGACGATTGGCTACACCTTC. This translates into CAAAELDGTIGYTF.

This clonotype has ten or more counts. The V and J genes are TRBV5-1 and TRBJ2-1; D could derive from TRBD1 or TRBD2 (6 bases each). The germline V and J ends were trimmed by 4 bases and 4 bases, with 15 bases remaining between them. Germline CDR1 reads SGHRS; CDR2 reads YFSETQ. The CDR3 is made up of 15 amino acids. Written as DNA, the CDR3 is TGCGCCAGCAGCGGGACACTAGCTACTTACAATGAGCAGTTCTTC. Its protein product is CASSGTLATYNEQFF.

This clonotype was counted at least ten times. This sequence joins TRBV20-1 and TRBJ1-1; D may be TRBD1 (5 bases). The germline CDR1 and CDR2 sequences are DFQATT and SNEGSKA (reference sequence). The CDR3 contains 13 residues. Trimming left V 1 base short and J 4 bases short, with 10 bases between. CDR3 sequence (DNA): TGCAGTGCTAGAGGTGCAGGGTTCACTGAAGCTTTCTTT. Protein product: CSARGAGFTEAFF.

This chain links TRBV30 with TRBJ1-1; TRBD1 agrees at 8 bases. CDR1 and CDR2 from the germline V gene are GTSNPN and SVGIG (reference sequence). This CDR3 comprises 14 residues. With V trimmed by 3 bases and J by 6 bases, 9 bases remained unmatched. CDR3 in amino acids: CAWRPGGMRPEAFF. CDR3 DNA sequence: TGTGCCTGGAGACCAGGGGGCATGAGGCCTGAAGCTTTCTTT.

Notes on this clonotype: The germline gene is not matched at one end of the junction; a read error may be the cause. The chain is built from TRBV6-2 or TRBV6-3 and TRBJ2-1, with no clear D. Germline V lookup: CDR1 MNHEY, CDR2 SVGEGT. This CDR3 contains 13 residues. This chain's CDR3 is CASSNSWADEQFF. DNA of the CDR3: TGTGCCAGCAGTAACTCGTGGGCGGATGAGCAGTTCTTC.

This clonotype was recorded a few times. This chain uses TRBV5-1 with TRBJ2-7; D perhaps matches TRBD2 (5 bases). V was trimmed by 0 bases and J by 2 bases, leaving 15 bases between them. The CDR3 has 16 amino acids. Germline lookup yields CDR1 SGHRS and CDR2 YFSETQ. Here the CDR3 reads CASSLAPLPGTYEQYF. In nucleotides, the CDR3 is TGCGCCAGCAGCTTGGCCCCCTTACCCGGGACCTACGAGCAGTACTTC. Full variable domain (remainder filled in from reference TRBV5-1 and TRBJ2-7): KAGVTQTPRYLIKTRGQQVTLSCSPISGHRSVSWYQQTPGQGLQFLFEYFSETQRNKGNFPGRFSGRQFSNSRSEMNVSTLELGDSALYLCASSLAPLPGTYEQYFGPGTRLTVT.

This clonotype has only a few counts. V is TRBV5-1 and J is TRBJ1-6, with a tentative D call TRBD1 (5 bases). Germline V CDR1 and CDR2: SGHRS, YFSETQ. Trimming took off 7 bases at V and 4 bases at J, with 15 bases between the two ends. This CDR3 spans 15 amino acids. CDR3 sequence: CASGSGTVYNSPLHF. For the CDR3, the DNA is TGCGCCAGCGGATCAGGGACCGTGTATAATTCACCCCTCCACTTT.

In its sample, this clonotype was seen a few times. This CDR3 is CASTVTAGANVLTF. CDR3 nucleotides: TGTGCCAGCACCGTTACGGCTGGGGCCAACGTCCTGACTTTC. This chain uses TRBV27 with TRBJ2-6; D uncertain. V was trimmed by 7 bases and J by 2 bases, leaving 9 bases between them. There are 14 residues in the CDR3. In germline, CDR1 is MNHEY, CDR2 SMNVEV (reference sequence).

This clonotype was detected many times. CDR3 DNA: TGTGCCAGCAGCCAAGATCTAGGGTATGAGGACGGTTCGGGAATGACCTTTGTTGGCATTCAGTACTTC. Translation: CASSQDLGYEDGSGMTFVGIQYF. The V gene is TRBV3-1, the J gene TRBJ2-4; TRBD2 is a possible D gene (5 bases). Germline CDR1 and CDR2: LGHDT and YNNKEL (reference sequence). V gave up 0 bases and J gave up 9 bases, with 39 bases separating them. This CDR3 is 23 amino acids long.

There are many counts of this clonotype. The CDR3 region has the DNA TGCGCCAGCAGCTTGGCCCTGGACACAGATACGCAGTATTTT. This sequence encodes CASSLALDTDTQYF. The V call is TRBV5-1, the J call TRBJ2-3, with no clear D. The CDR3 runs 14 residues. The V gene lost 0 bases and the J gene lost 2 bases, with 7 bases spanning the gap. Germline CDR1 is SGHRS and CDR2 is YFSETQ.

The rearrangement links TRBV14 to TRBJ1-1; 11 bases are a match to TRBD1. V was clipped by 5 bases and J by 5 bases; unmatched bases: 7. Germline V lookup: CDR1 SGHDN, CDR2 FVKESK. The CDR3 has 15 amino acids. The CDR3 nucleotides are TGTGCCAGCAGCATCCGGACAGGGGGCAAAACTGAAGCTTTCTTT. The encoded protein is CASSIRTGGKTEAFF.